This passage covers 8 T cell receptor beta chains from one sample sequenced in a study of TIL therapy for anti-PD-1-resistant metastatic lung cancer. Sequencing used immunoSEQ v3. TCRdb's table, derived via immunoSEQ multiplex PCR, lists solely in-frame clones and lacks some. This table has fewer than 30,000 clones, roughly 69% appearing once. Specified time point: pre-treatment sample, taken before nivolumab and TIL therapy. Most excised metastases sampled were pleural nodules or supraclavicular lymph nodes. The source was tumor tissue, collected at baseline. These receptors came from a woman aged 25-80 years with non-small cell lung cancer.

The genes are TRBV1 and TRBJ2-2; the D call in the table, TRBD2, was not verified against the DNA. TRBV1 is tagged as a pseudogene. This CDR3 has 13 amino acids. The CDR3: CTSSQAGTGELFF. The CDR3 nucleotides read TGCACCAGCAGCCAAGCGGGGACCGGGGAGCTGTTTTTT.

This clone was seen more than once but under ten times. The chain couples TRBV2 to TRBJ1-2; no clear D gene. The length of the CDR3 is 15 residues. Germline-derived CDR1 and CDR2 are SNHLY and FYNNEI. The ends were cut back, 5 bases at V and 5 bases at J, with 18 bases in the middle. CDR3 DNA: TGTGCCAGCAGTTATACCGAAATCATTCGGTATGGCTACACCTTC. Amino acids: CASSYTEIIRYGYTF.

This clone was seen only a few times. This chain links TRBV5-4 with TRBJ2-5; 8 bases match TRBD1. Germline-derived CDR1 and CDR2 are SGHNT and YYREEE (reference sequence). J lost 2 bases, V lost 2 bases, and 5 bases had no gene match. This CDR3 contains 15 residues. CDR3 protein: CASSFKQGGQETQYF. The CDR3 DNA follows: TGTGCCAGCAGCTTTAAACAGGGGGGACAAGAGACCCAGTACTTC.

V and J are TRBV6-6 and TRBJ1-1; maybe TRBD1 (6 bases). The CDR3 length is 14 residues. Germline V lookup: CDR1 MNHNY, CDR2 SVGAGI (reference sequence). Between the trimmed V and J ends, which lost 0 bases and 3 bases, there was a span of 8 bases. Written as DNA, the CDR3 is TGTGCCAGCAGTTACTCGAGGGGGGACACTGAAGCTTTCTTT. This codes for CASSYSRGDTEAFF.

This clone came up once. V usage is TRBV30 and J usage is TRBJ1-2; unclear D gene. The CDR3 extends over 11 amino acids. The ends were cut back, 4 bases at V and 4 bases at J, with 7 bases in the middle. Germline V gene sequence: CDR1 GTSNPN, CDR2 SVGIG (reference sequence). In nucleotides, the CDR3 is TGTGCCTGGACCTCGGGCTATGGCTACACCTTC. The encoded protein is CAWTSGYGYTF.

J is TRBJ2-2 and V is TRBV5-4, with D uncertain. This CDR3 spans 14 amino acids. The germline gives CDR1 SGHNT, CDR2 YYREEE (reference sequence). V was trimmed by 0 bases and J by 6 bases, leaving 9 bases between them. The CDR3 loop reads CASSLGALAGELFF. The CDR3 nucleotides read TGTGCCAGCAGCTTGGGTGCCCTCGCCGGGGAGCTGTTTTTT.

J is TRBJ2-7 and V is TRBV10-1, with 7 bases aligning to TRBD1. This CDR3 contains 13 residues. The V gene's germline CDR1 is WNHNN and CDR2 SYGVQD (reference sequence). Unmatched junction bases numbered 7, after V lost 6 bases and J lost 5 bases. CDR3 sequence (DNA): TGCGCCAGCAGGGAACAGGGGCCAAACGAGCAGTACTTC. This translates into CASREQGPNEQYF.

The chain joins TRBV4-1 to TRBJ1-6; D is undetermined. Germline CDR1 is MGHRA and CDR2 is YSYEKL. Trimming cost V 5 bases and J 8 bases, with 7 bases left between them. The CDR3 consists of 12 residues. CDR3 region: CASSFGDSPLHF. The CDR3 nucleotides read TGCGCCAGCAGCTTTGGGGATTCACCCCTCCACTTT.